This T cell receptor (beta chain) comes out of a study of shared clonotypes between healthy human individuals. Naive CD8 cells comprised CD45RO-negative, CCR7-positively selected cells, excluding terminally differentiated effector memory CD45RA+ cells. Study-level results: Sharing across four donors was highest in naive CD4 (around 5%) and lowest in memory CD8 (roughly 0.4%). Relative to clonotypes present in all four donors, those not shared had lower generation probabilities. Sequencing depth was a factor that was expected to affect clonotype sharing among donors.

TCRdb keeps only in-frame clones here, not all; method: immunoSEQ multiplex PCR. The sample shows about 800,000 clones, around 96% of them seen only once. Regarding this clone: The antigen is not known.

The CDR3 is 15 residues long. V was clipped by 5 bases and J by 5 bases, with 18 bases between them. Germline V gene data show CDR1 as SGHVS and CDR2 as FNYEAQ. This chain connects TRBV7-6 to TRBJ1-1; D unresolved. Source material: naive CD8+ T cells sorted from blood. The receptor was derived from a man aged 25-45 years in good health. CDR3 bases: TGTGCCAGCAGCCTACCGGGAACCGGGGAAACTGAAGCTTTCTTT. Translation: CASSLPGTGETEAFF.